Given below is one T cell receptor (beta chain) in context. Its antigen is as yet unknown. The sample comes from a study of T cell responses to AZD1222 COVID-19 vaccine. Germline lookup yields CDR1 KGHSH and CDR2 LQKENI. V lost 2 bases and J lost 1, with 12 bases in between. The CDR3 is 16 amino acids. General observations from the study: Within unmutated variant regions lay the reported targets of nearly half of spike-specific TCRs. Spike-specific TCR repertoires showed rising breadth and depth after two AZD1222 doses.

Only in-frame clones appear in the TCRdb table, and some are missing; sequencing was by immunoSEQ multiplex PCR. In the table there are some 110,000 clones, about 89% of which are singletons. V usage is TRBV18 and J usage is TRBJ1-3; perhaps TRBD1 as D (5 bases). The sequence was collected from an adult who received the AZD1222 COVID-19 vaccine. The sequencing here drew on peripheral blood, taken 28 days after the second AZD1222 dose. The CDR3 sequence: CASSPTAAGSGNTIYF. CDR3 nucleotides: TGTGCCAGCTCACCAACGGCGGCAGGGTCTGGAAACACCATATATTTT. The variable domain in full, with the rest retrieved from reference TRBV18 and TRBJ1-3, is NAGVMQNPRHLVRRRGQEARLRCSPMKGHSHVYWYRQLPEEGLKFMVYLQKENIIDESGMPKERFSAEFPKEGPSILRIQQVVRGDSAAYFCASSPTAAGSGNTIYFGEGSWLTVV.